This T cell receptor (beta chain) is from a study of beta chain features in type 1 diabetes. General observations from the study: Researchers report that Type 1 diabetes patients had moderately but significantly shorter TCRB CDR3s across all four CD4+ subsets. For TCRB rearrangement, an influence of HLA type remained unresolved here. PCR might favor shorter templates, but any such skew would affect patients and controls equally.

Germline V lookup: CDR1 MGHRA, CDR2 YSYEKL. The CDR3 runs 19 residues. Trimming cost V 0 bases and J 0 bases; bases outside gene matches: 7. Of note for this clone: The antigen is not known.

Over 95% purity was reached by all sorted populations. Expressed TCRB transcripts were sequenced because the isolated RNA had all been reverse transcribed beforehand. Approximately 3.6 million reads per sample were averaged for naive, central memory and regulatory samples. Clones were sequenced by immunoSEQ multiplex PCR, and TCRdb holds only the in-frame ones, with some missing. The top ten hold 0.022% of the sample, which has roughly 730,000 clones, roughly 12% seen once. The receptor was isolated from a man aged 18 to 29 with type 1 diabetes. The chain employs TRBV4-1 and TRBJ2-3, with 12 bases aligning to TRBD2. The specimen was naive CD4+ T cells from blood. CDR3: CASSQEGRGLAGSTDTQYF. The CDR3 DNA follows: TGCGCCAGCAGCCAAGAGGGCCGAGGACTAGCGGGGAGCACAGATACGCAGTATTTT.